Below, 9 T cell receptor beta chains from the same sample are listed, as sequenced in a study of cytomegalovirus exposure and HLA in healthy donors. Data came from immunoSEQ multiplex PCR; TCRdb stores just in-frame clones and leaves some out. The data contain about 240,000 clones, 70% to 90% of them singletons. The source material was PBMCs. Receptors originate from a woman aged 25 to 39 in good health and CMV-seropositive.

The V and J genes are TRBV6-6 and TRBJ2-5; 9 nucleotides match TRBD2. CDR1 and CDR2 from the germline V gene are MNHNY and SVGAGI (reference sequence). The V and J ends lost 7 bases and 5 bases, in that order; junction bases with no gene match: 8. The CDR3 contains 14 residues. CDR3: CASKTSGGGETQYF. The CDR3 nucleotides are TGTGCCAGCAAGACTAGCGGAGGCGGGGAGACCCAGTACTTC.

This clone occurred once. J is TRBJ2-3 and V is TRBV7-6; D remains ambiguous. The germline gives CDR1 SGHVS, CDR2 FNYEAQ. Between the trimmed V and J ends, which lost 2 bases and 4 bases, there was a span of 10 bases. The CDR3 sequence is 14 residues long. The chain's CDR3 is CASSLLSSADTQYF. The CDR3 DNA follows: TGTGCCAGCAGCTTATTGAGTTCCGCAGATACGCAGTATTTT. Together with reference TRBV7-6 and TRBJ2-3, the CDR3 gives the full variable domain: GAGVSQSPRYKVTKRGQDVALRCDPISGHVSLYWYRQALGQGPEFLTYFNYEAQQDKSGLPNDRFSAERPEGSISTLTIQRTEQRDSAMYRCASSLLSSADTQYFGPGTRLTVL.

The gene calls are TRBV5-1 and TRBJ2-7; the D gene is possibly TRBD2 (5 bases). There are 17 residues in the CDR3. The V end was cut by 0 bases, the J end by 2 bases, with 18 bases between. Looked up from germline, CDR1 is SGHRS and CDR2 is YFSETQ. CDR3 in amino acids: CASSLGALEGLAYEQYF. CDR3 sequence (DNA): TGCGCCAGCAGCTTGGGTGCCCTAGAGGGCCTGGCCTACGAGCAGTACTTC.

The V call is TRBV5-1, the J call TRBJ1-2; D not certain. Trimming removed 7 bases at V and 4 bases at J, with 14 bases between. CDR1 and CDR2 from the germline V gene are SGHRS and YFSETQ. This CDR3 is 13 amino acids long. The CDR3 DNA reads TGCGCCAGCCGCCAAGGAGGGTTCTATGGCTACACCTTC. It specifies CASRQGGFYGYTF.

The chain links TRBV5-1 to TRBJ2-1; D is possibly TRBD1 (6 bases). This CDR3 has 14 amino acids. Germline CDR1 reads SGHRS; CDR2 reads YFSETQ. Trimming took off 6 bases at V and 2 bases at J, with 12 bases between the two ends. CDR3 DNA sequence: TGCGCCAGCAACCGGGACACTGCCTACAATGAGCAGTTCTTC. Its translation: CASNRDTAYNEQFF.

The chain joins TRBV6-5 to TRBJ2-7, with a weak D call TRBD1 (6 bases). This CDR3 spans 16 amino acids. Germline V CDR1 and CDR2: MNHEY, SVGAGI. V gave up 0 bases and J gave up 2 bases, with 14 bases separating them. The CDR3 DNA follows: TGTGCCAGCAGTTACTCGACCGGGACAAAAACCTACGAGCAGTACTTC. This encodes CASSYSTGTKTYEQYF.

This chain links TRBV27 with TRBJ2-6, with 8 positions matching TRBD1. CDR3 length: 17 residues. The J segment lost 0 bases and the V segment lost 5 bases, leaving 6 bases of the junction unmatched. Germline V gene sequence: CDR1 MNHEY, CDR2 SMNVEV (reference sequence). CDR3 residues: CASSLQGVNSGANVLTF. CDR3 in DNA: TGTGCCAGCAGTCTACAGGGGGTGAACTCTGGGGCCAACGTCCTGACTTTC.

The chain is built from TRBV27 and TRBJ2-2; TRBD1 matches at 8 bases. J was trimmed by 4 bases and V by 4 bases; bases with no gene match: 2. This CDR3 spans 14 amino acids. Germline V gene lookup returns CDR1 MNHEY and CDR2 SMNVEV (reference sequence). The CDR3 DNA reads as TGTGCCAGCAGTTACACAGGGGGCACCGGGGAGCTGTTTTTT. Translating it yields CASSYTGGTGELFF.

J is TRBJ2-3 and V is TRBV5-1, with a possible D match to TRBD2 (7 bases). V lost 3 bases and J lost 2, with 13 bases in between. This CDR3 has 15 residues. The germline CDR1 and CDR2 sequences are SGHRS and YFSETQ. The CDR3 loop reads CASSSGGTTTDTQYF. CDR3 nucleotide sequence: TGCGCCAGCAGCTCCGGGGGGACAACCACAGATACGCAGTATTTT. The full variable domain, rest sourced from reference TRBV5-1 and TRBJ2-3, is KAGVTQTPRYLIKTRGQQVTLSCSPISGHRSVSWYQQTPGQGLQFLFEYFSETQRNKGNFPGRFSGRQFSNSRSEMNVSTLELGDSALYLCASSSGGTTTDTQYFGPGTRLTVL.